This TCR beta chain was obtained from a study of blood T cell repertoires in COVID-19. Study-level background: COVID-19 samples from acute and convalescent phases originated in the United States, Italy and Spain. T cells, B-cell-depleted T cells, or PBMCs provided the cDNA or gDNA that served as material.

Original handling: Estimates of nucleated cell counts were drawn from the amplification of reference gene primers. Repertoires were generated with immunoSEQ multiplex PCR, while TCRdb's copy carries only in-frame clones and drops some. Clone size and the V and J calls come from that table; the DNA yielded D and trimming. The top ten clones hold approximately 8% of a sample with about 200,000 clones, roughly 80% of them seen once. This clone was seen a single time. The CDR3 runs to 19 residues. The source is an elderly woman with acute or convalescent COVID-19. Material for sequencing was peripheral blood. This chain joins TRBV21-1 and TRBJ2-4; the table names TRBD2, a call not compared with the DNA. TRBV21-1 is a documented pseudogene. CDR3 coding DNA: TGTGCCAGCAGCAAAGCCCACCGGGTGGGGAGTAGGGCCAAAAACATTCAGTACTTC. This gives the protein CASSKAHRVGSRAKNIQYF.